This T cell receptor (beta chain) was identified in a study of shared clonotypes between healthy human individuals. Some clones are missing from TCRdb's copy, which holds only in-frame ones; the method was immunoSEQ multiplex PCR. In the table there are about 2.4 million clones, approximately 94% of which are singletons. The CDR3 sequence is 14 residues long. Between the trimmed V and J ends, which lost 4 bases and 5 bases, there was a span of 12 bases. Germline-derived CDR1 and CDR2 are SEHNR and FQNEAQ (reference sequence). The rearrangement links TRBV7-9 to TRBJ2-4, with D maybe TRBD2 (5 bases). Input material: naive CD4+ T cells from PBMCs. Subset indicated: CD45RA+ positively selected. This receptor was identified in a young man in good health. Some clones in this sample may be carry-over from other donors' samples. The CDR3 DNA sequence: TGTGCCAGCAGCTCCGACCGGCGGGAAAACATTCAGTACTTC. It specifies CASSSDRRENIQYF.